This T cell receptor (beta chain) emerged from a study of OX40 agonist ivuxolimab in advanced cancers. General study findings and limits: In the 0.1-3.0 mg/kg groups, partial responders showed among the lowest expansion. CD4+ and CD8+ T cells in blood underwent clonal expansion by week 6 at 0.1 to 3.0 mg/kg.

Any history of autoimmune disease or systemic immunosuppression disqualified patients. Blood got drawn at baseline, again on cycle 4 day 1, and then on cycle 7 day 1. As for this clone: Antigen unknown.

The method was immunoSEQ multiplex PCR; TCRdb's version includes in-frame clones alone and lacks a portion of them. The sample has more than 75,000 clones; about 80% are singletons. The ends were cut back, 6 bases at V and 3 bases at J, with 17 bases in the middle. CDR3 length: 15 residues. The V gene's germline CDR1 is LNHDA and CDR2 SQIVND (reference sequence). The sequence was collected from an adult with an advanced solid tumor such as melanoma, head and neck, liver or kidney cancer. Sequencing was performed on CD4+ or CD8+ T cells sorted from blood, taken in a trial of the OX40 agonist ivuxolimab. This chain joins TRBV19 and TRBJ1-1, with D hard to call. The CDR3 DNA reads as TGTGCCAGTAGAGGAGAGCTAGGGAGGGACACTGAAGCTTTCTTT. This translates into CASRGELGRDTEAFF.